This TCR beta chain appears in the sequencing data of a study of blood T cell repertoires in COVID-19. At the level of the study: Samples came from the United States, Italy and Spain, spanning acute and convalescent COVID-19.

Membership in each cohort depended on participant-reported clinical history. Using immunoSEQ multiplex PCR, the repertoire was profiled, and TCRdb retains in-frame clones only, with some absent. The data contain around 200,000 clones, about 81% of them singletons. This receptor was identified in a young woman who had recovered from COVID-19. The sequenced sample consisted of PBMCs or T cells enriched from blood (not recorded which).

CDR3 sequence: CASSSIRDRNTEAFF. The CDR3, as DNA: TGTGCCAGCAGTTCCATCCGGGACAGGAACACTGAAGCTTTCTTT. V usage is TRBV28 and J usage is TRBJ1-1; 7 bases are a match to TRBD1. Germline CDR1 is MDHEN and CDR2 is SYDVKM. V was clipped by 4 bases and J by 1 base; unmatched bases: 6. The CDR3 loop spans 15 amino acids.